This TCR beta chain was captured by sequencing in a study of blood T cell repertoires in COVID-19. The CDR3 extends over 12 amino acids. V lost 7 bases and J 2 bases, leaving 3 bases between the germline ends. Germline CDR1 and CDR2: LNHDA and SQIVND (reference sequence). Measured with immunoSEQ multiplex PCR; TCRdb has only the in-frame clones, and not every one. This sample carries 450,000 or so clones, roughly 90% of them seen once, and the ten largest clones take about 1.6%. Worth noting for this clone: The sample holds other DNA sequences that translate to the same CDR3.

This sequence joins TRBV19 and TRBJ2-6; D ambiguous. This receptor was identified in a woman aged 35 to 49 with COVID-19, enrolled during active disease. The sequenced material came from peripheral blood. CDR3 residues: CASTAGANVLTF. CDR3 DNA sequence: TGTGCCAGTACGGCTGGGGCCAACGTCCTGACTTTC.